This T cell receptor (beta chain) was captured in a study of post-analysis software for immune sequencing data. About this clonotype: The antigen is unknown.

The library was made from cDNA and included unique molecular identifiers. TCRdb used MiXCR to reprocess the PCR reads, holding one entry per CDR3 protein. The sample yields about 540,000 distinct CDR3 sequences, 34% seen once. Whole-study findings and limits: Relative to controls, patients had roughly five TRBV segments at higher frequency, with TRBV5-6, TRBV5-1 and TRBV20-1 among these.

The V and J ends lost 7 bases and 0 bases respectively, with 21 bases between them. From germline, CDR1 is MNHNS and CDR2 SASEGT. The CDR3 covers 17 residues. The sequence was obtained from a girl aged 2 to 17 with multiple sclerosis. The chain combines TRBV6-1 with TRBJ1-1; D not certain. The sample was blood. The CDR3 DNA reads TGTGCCAGCATTCCAATCCGGTCCGCACAAATGAACACTGAAGCTTTCTTT. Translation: CASIPIRSAQMNTEAFF.